This T cell receptor beta chain was documented in a study of cytomegalovirus exposure and HLA in healthy donors. Regarding the study as a whole: A likely sequencing artifact accounted for one observed cluster of highly shared sequence variants. Later on, a genetic analysis was performed. It linked a missense variant in DCLRE1C with V- and J-gene trimming of TCR beta. The authors reported that TCR beta sequences could predict HLA-A and HLA-B alleles. These predictions were accurate for most subjects in the first cohort. A later analysis showed TCR association rates differing by HLA locus, peaking at DRB1 and lowest at HLA-C.

PCR was performed using 60 Vbeta and 13 Jbeta primers. TCRdb's copy holds only in-frame clones and misses some; the assay was immunoSEQ multiplex PCR. The repertoire has approximately 74,000 clones, about 82% of them found once; the top ten carry roughly 2.9%. In regard to this clone: Its target is not known.

The CDR3 is 16 residues long. V shed 2 bases and J shed 0 bases, with 11 bases lying between them. The germline CDR1 and CDR2 sequences are GTSNPN and SVGIG (reference sequence). The clonotype was recovered from a woman in her thirties in good health and CMV-seronegative. This sequence joins TRBV30 and TRBJ1-6; D possibly corresponds to TRBD1 (5 bases). Sequenced material: PBMCs. CDR3 loop: CAWSKYRSSYNSPLHF. CDR3 nucleotides: TGTGCCTGGAGTAAGTACAGGAGCTCCTATAATTCACCCCTCCACTTT.